The rows below give T cell receptor beta chains drawn from one sample of a study of T cell responses to AZD1222 COVID-19 vaccine. Generated by immunoSEQ multiplex PCR, the TCRdb table keeps only in-frame clones and is missing some. The repertoire holds 90,000 to 150,000 clones, with about 90% as singletons. This sample comprised peripheral blood, obtained 28 days after the second AZD1222 dose. These receptors were obtained from an adult who received the AZD1222 COVID-19 vaccine. CDR3s include the opening cysteine and the closing phenylalanine or tryptophan. The D gene is left open where the match is weak. Expanded clones are given a class, and other clones once, few, many or no size at all.

clone_size	v_call	d_call	j_call	cdr3_nt	cdr3_aa
NA	TRBV28	NA	TRBJ2-5	TGTGCCAGCAGTCGTGGGGGACGTTGGCGGGAGACCCAGTACTTC	CASSRGGRWRETQYF
few	TRBV30	TRBD1	TRBJ2-7	TGTGCCTGGAGTGCGGGGGACAGGGGTTACGAGCAGTACTTC	CAWSAGDRGYEQYF
NA	TRBV7-2	TRBD1	TRBJ1-1	TGTGCCAGCAGCAGCCGACAGGGCTCGGGGGACACTGAAGCTTTCTTT	CASSSRQGSGDTEAFF
NA	TRBV5-1	TRBD1	TRBJ2-2	TGCGCCAGCAGAGACCGGACAGGGGGGGCCGGGGAGCTGTTTTTT	CASRDRTGGAGELFF
NA	TRBV28	TRBD2	TRBJ2-1	TGTGCCAGCAGTTCAACTAGTAGCGGGTCCTACAATGAGCAGTTCTTC	CASSSTSSGSYNEQFF
few	TRBV6-2/TRBV6-3	TRBD1	TRBJ2-7	TGTGCCAGCAGCTTTGACAGGGTCGGGAACGAGCAGTACTTC	CASSFDRVGNEQYF
NA	TRBV7-2	NA	TRBJ1-1	TGTGCCAGCAGCTTGGCCGCGAACACTGAAGCTTTCTTT	CASSLAANTEAFF
NA	TRBV11-2	NA	TRBJ2-5	TGTGCCAGCAGCTTAGTGGAGACCCAGTACTTC	CASSLVETQYF
NA	TRBV6-2/TRBV6-3	TRBD1	TRBJ1-2	TGTGCCAGCAGCCGACAGGGGACGGGCGGCTACACCTTC	CASSRQGTGGYTF
NA	TRBV5-4	TRBD2	TRBJ2-1	TGTGCCAGCAGCACCACCGGGCGGGGGATGGATGAGCAGTTCTTC	CASSTTGRGMDEQFF
NA	TRBV19	TRBD1	TRBJ2-3	TGTGCCAGTAGTCCCAGGGGGATTAGCACAGATACGCAGTATTTT	CASSPRGISTDTQYF
NA	TRBV7-2	NA	TRBJ1-5	TGTGCCAGCAGCTTAGATTGGGGATTGGAGCAGCCCCAGCATTTT	CASSLDWGLEQPQHF
NA	TRBV5-5	NA	TRBJ1-4	TGTGCCAGCAGCTTGGTGGGGGATCTTTCCGCTGAAAAACTGTTTTTT	CASSLVGDLSAEKLFF
NA	TRBV4-2	TRBD1	TRBJ2-5	TGTGCCAGCAGCCCGCAGGGGGAAGAGACCCAGTACTTC	CASSPQGEETQYF